The source of this TCR beta chain is a study of blood T cell repertoires in COVID-19. Across the study: Acute-phase and convalescent COVID-19 samples originated in the United States, Italy and Spain. T cells, B-cell-depleted T cells, or PBMCs supplied cDNA or gDNA.

This clone was detected only once. Germline V gene lookup returns CDR1 SQVTM and CDR2 ANQGSEA. The CDR3 covers 13 residues. V lost 6 bases and J lost 1; bases outside the gene matches: 4. As processed by the authors: Researchers report that nucleated cell counts were estimated from reference gene primer amplification. Here immunoSEQ multiplex PCR was the method, and the copy in TCRdb shows in-frame clones only, minus some. That table gives V, J and clone size, and the DNA gave D and trimming. The table shows 45,000 or so clones, with 87% occurring only once. The TCR was taken from a woman older than 75 in a cohort sampled during active or convalescent COVID-19. The sequencing input was peripheral blood. V gene TRBV29-1 combines with J gene TRBJ2-5; TRBD2 aligns across 8 bases. The chain's CDR3 is CSVGGATQETQYF. DNA of the CDR3: TGCAGCGTCGGGGGGGCCACCCAAGAGACCCAGTACTTC.